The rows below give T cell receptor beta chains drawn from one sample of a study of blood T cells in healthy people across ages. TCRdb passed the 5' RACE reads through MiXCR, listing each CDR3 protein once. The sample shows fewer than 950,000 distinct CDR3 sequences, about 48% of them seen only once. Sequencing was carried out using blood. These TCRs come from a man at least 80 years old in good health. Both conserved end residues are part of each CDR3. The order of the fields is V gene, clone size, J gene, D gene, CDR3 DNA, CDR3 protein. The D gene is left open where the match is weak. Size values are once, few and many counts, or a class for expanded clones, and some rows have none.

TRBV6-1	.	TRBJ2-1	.	TGTGCCAGCAGTCGCTCATCCCCAGGGTTGAGCTCCTACGAGCAGTTCTTC	CASSRSSPGLSSYEQFF
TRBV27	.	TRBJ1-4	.	TGTGCCAGCAGTTCCCCGGGGGAGCCGGGGGGTGAAAAACTGTTTTTT	CASSSPGEPGGEKLFF
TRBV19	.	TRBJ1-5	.	TGTGCCAGTACCATGGGGGGGCAAGGGCAGCCCCAGCATTTT	CASTMGGQGQPQHF
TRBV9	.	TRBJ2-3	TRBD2	TGTGCCAGCAGCGTAGAGGCGGGAGGGCGGTACAGATACGCGTATTTT	CASSVEAGGRYRYAYF
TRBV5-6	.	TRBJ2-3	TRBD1	TGTGCCAGCAGCCCCCCCGGGACAGGGGGGGACGCGTATTTT	CASSPPGTGGDAYF
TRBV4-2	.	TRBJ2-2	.	TGTGCCAGCAGCCCAAAGGGACCAGCCTACTCGAACACCGGGGAGCTGTTTTTT	CASSPKGPAYSNTGELFF
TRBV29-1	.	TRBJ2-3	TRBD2	TGCAGCGCCGTACTAGCGGGAGCCCCGCACAGATACGCGTATTTT	CSAVLAGAPHRYAYF
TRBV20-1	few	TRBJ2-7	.	TGCAGTCTCACAGGGCTCGACGAGCAGTACTTC	CSLTGLDEQYF
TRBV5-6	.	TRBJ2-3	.	TGTGCCAGCACCCGGACGTACCCCGGTACGCAGTATTTT	CASTRTYPGTQYF
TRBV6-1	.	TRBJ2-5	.	TGTGCCAGCAGTGCAGGAGTGGCGGAGACCCAGTACTTC	CASSAGVAETQYF
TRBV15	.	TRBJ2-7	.	TGTGCCACCAGCGTTAATCGGGGGTACGAGCAGTACTTC	CATSVNRGYEQYF
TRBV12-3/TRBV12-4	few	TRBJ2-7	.	TGTGCCAGCAGTTTGGGGGACCTCGTCTACGAGCAGTACTTC	CASSLGDLVYEQYF
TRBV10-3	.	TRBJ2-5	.	TGTGCCATCAGCCGGGGCAGGCAAGAGACCCAGTACTTC	CAISRGRQETQYF
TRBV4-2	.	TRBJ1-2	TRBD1	TGTGCCAGCAGCCCGCCAACCGGGACAGGGGGCCGGGGCTACACCTTC	CASSPPTGTGGRGYTF
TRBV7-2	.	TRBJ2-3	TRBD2	TGTGCCAGCAGCTTAGCCCTAGCGGGCGCCTACACAGATACGCAGTATTTT	CASSLALAGAYTDTQYF
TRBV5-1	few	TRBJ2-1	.	TGCGCCAGCAGCTCGAGGGCAGAGTTTACGGGTGAGCAGTTCTTC	CASSSRAEFTGEQFF
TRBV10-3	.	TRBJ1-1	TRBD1	TGTGCCACCGCGGGACAGACGAACACTGAAGCTTTCTTT	CATAGQTNTEAFF
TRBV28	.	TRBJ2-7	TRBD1	TGTGCCAGCAGTTTACCCGGGACAGGGTCCTACGAGCAGTACTTC	CASSLPGTGSYEQYF
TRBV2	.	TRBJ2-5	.	TGTGCCAGCACCCGGGACCGCTCCCAGGAGACCCAGTACTTC	CASTRDRSQETQYF
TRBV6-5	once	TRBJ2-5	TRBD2	TGTGCCAACAGGGCTAGCGGGAGCAATGAGCAGTACTTC	CANRASGSNEQYF
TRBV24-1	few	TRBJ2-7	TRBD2	TGTGCCACCAGTGACCAGCGGGAGGGCCGCGAGCAGTACTTC	CATSDQREGREQYF
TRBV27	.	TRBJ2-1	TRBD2	TGTGCCAGCAGTTTGGGCGGGAGGAATGAGCAGTTCTTC	CASSLGGRNEQFF
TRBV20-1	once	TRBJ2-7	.	TGCAGTGCTAGAGAACGGTCAGACTACGAGCAGTACTTC	CSARERSDYEQYF
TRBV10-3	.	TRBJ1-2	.	TGTGCCATCAGTGAGTCGAGGAGGGGACGGTATGGCTACACCTTC	CAISESRRGRYGYTF
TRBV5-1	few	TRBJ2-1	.	TGCGCCAGCAGGCTATGGGACCGAAGCAATGAGCAGTTCTTC	CASRLWDRSNEQFF
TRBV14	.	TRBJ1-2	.	TGTGCCAGCAGCCAAGATATCGGGGGGCATGGCTACACCTTC	CASSQDIGGHGYTF
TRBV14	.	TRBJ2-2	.	TGTGCCAGCAGCCCAGGCAGGGCGAGCACCGGGGAGCTGTTTTTT	CASSPGRASTGELFF
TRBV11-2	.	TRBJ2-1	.	TGTGCCAGCAGCCGGCCCAGGGTGGATGATGAGCAGTTCTTC	CASSRPRVDDEQFF
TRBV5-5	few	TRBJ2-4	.	TGTGCCAGCAGCTTACGAGGCGGGATGGCCAAAAACATTCAGTACTTC	CASSLRGGMAKNIQYF
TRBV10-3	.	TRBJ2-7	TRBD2	TGTGCCATCAGGGCTGGGCGGGAGGCCTACGAGCAGTACTTC	CAIRAGREAYEQYF
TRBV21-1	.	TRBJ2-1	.	TGTGCCGGCAGCAAAGGAGGTCACAATGAGCAGTTCTTC	CAGSKGGHNEQFF
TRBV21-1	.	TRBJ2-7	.	TGTGCCAGCAGCAACGAGCAGGGTCTGCTCGAGCAGTACTTC	CASSNEQGLLEQYF
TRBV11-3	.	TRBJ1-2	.	TGTGCCAGCAGCTCAGGGGACGGCTATGGCTACACCTTC	CASSSGDGYGYTF
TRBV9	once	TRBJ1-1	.	TGTGCCAGCAGCGGGGGGGAAAGAGCTGAAGCTTTCTTT	CASSGGERAEAFF
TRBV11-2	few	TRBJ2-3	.	TGTGCCAGCAGCTTATGGGGAAGATACGCGTATTTT	CASSLWGRYAYF
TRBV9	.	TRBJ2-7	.	TGTGCCAGCAGCGTAGGAAGAGGGCCGTCGGCGTACGAGCAGTACTTC	CASSVGRGPSAYEQYF
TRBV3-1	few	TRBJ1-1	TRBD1	TGTGCCAGCAGCCGCCGACAGGGAAGGAAAGCTTTCTTT	CASSRRQGRKAFF
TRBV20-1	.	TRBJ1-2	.	TGCAGTGCGGGGAGGATCTATGGCTACACCTTC	CSAGRIYGYTF
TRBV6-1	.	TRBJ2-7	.	TGTGCCAGCAGTGACAGACCCCTGATATCCTACGATGAGCAGTACTTC	CASSDRPLISYDEQYF
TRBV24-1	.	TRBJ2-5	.	TGTGCCACCAGTAGTACGTACCGGGAGACCCAGTACTTC	CATSSTYRETQYF
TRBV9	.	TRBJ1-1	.	TGTGCCAGCACCAAAGACAGGTTGAACACTGAAGCTTTCTTT	CASTKDRLNTEAFF
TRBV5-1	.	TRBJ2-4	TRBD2	TGCGCCAGCAGCCGCGGGAGGGAGGCCAAAAACATTCAGTACTTC	CASSRGREAKNIQYF
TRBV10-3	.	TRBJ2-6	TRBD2	TGTGCCATCAGTTACCGGACTAGCGGGAGTGCTGGGGCCAACGTCCTGACTTTC	CAISYRTSGSAGANVLTF
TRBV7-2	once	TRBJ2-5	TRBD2	TGTGCCAGCAGCTCACCGGGAGGTGGGGAGACCCAGTACTTC	CASSSPGGGETQYF
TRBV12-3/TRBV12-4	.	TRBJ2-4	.	TGTGCCAGCAGTGTATTCGGGAAAAACATTCAGTACTTC	CASSVFGKNIQYF
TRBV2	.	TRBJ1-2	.	TGTGCCAGCAGTGAAATTGGCATCCGAGGCTACACCTTC	CASSEIGIRGYTF
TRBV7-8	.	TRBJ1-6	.	TGTGCCAGCAGCCCGTTGCCGAGGGGATCCTATAATTCACCCCTCCACTTT	CASSPLPRGSYNSPLHF
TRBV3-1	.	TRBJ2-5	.	TGTGCCAGCAGCCTCATGACGGGAGAGACCCAGTACTTC	CASSLMTGETQYF
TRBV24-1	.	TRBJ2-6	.	TGTGCCACCAGTTCCGGGGGGCGCAGCTCTGGGGCCAACGTCCTGACTTTC	CATSSGGRSSGANVLTF
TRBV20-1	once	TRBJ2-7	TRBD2	TGCAGTGCTAGAGATGGGCTAGCGGGACAGCTGGTATCCTACGAGCAGTACTTC	CSARDGLAGQLVSYEQYF
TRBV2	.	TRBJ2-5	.	TGTGCCACCAAACCGGACAGCAAAGAGACCCAGTACTTC	CATKPDSKETQYF
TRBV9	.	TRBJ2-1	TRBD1	TGTGCCAGCAGCCTCACAGGGGATGGCTACAATGAGCAGTTCTTC	CASSLTGDGYNEQFF
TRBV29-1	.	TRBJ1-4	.	TGCAGCGTTCGAGTCGGAGCTGAAAAACTGTTTTTT	CSVRVGAEKLFF
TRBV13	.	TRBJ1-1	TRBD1	TGTGCCAGCAGCACCTTTCGGACAGGGGACACTGAAGCTTTCTTT	CASSTFRTGDTEAFF